Shown below are 3 T cell receptor beta chains from a single sample sequenced in a study of blood T cell repertoires in COVID-19. Libraries were prepared by immunoSEQ multiplex PCR; TCRdb keeps only in-frame clonotypes and omits some of them. The data contain roughly 250,000 clones, approximately 85% of them singletons. Sequences were obtained from PBMCs or T cells enriched from blood (not recorded which). Receptors were obtained from a woman aged 25 to 39 who had recovered from COVID-19.

V and J are TRBV12-3 or TRBV12-4 and TRBJ1-5, with TRBD1 matching over 8 bases. V lost 5 bases and J lost 12; bases outside the gene matches: 9. The CDR3 is made up of 13 amino acids. The CDR3, as DNA: TGTGCCAGCAGTGAGCAGACCGGGACAGGCCAGCATTTT. This gives the protein CASSEQTGTGQHF.

The V call is TRBV7-9, the J call TRBJ1-5, with D perhaps TRBD1 (5 bases). Germline assignment: CDR1 SEHNR and CDR2 FQNEAQ (reference sequence). Trimming shortened V by 5 bases and J by 0 bases, and 8 bases separated the two germline ends. CDR3 length: 14 amino acids. CDR3 bases: TGTGCCAGCAGCCGGGGGAATAGCAATCAGCCCCAGCATTTT. Encoded protein: CASSRGNSNQPQHF. The complete variable domain, with remaining parts taken from reference TRBV7-9 and TRBJ1-5, reads DTGVSQNPRHKITKRGQNVTFRCDPISEHNRLYWYRQTLGQGPEFLTYFQNEAQLEKSRLLSDRFSAERPKGSFSTLEIQRTEQGDSAMYLCASSRGNSNQPQHFGDGTRLSIL.

The chain links TRBV7-2 to TRBJ2-5, with 12 bases fitting TRBD2. Germline V CDR1 and CDR2: SGHTA, FQGNSA. This CDR3 region has 18 residues. With V trimmed by 1 base and J by 2 bases, 8 bases remained unmatched. The CDR3 loop is CASSLVSSGGARQETQYF. CDR3 in DNA: TGTGCCAGCAGCTTAGTTTCTAGCGGGGGGGCAAGGCAAGAGACCCAGTACTTC.